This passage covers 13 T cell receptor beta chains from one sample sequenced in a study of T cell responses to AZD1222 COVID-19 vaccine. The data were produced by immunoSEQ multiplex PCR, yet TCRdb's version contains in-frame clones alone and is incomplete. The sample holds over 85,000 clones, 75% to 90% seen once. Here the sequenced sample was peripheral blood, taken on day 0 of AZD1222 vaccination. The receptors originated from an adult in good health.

The CDR3 DNA reads TGCAGTGCTAGTCCCCGGGGGGGAGGATACGAGCAGTACTTC. Translation gives CSASPRGGGYEQYF. V usage is TRBV20-1 and J usage is TRBJ2-7, with 8 bases aligning to TRBD2. This CDR3 region has 14 residues. CDR1 is DFQATT, CDR2 SNEGSKA, per germline (reference sequence). V was pared by 3 bases and J by 4 bases, with 8 bases of the junction left unmatched.

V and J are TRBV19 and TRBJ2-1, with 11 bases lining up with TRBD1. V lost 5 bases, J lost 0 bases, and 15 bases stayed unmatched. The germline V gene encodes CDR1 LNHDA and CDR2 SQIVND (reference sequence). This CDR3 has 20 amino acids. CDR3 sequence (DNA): TGTGCCAGTAGTCCGAGGACAGGGGGCTCGAGCTTCGGCTCCTACAATGAGCAGTTCTTC. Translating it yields CASSPRTGGSSFGSYNEQFF.

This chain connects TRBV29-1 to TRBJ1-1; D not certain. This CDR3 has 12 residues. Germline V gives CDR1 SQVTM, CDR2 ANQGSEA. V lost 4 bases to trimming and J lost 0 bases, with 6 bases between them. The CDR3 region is CSVVGMNTEAFF. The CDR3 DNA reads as TGCAGCGTTGTCGGGATGAACACTGAAGCTTTCTTT.

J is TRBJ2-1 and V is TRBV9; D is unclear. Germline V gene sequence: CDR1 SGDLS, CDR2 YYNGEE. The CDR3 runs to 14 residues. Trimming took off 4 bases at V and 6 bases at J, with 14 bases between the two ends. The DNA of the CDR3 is TGTGCCAGCAGCTCTCTAGGAGTTGGCAATGAGCAGTTCTTC. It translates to CASSSLGVGNEQFF.

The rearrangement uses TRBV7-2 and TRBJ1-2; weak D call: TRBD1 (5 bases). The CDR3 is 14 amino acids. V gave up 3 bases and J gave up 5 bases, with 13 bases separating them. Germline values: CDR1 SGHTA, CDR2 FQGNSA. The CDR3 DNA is TGTGCCAGCAGCTTTCGACAAGGGGATTATGGCTACACCTTC. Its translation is CASSFRQGDYGYTF.

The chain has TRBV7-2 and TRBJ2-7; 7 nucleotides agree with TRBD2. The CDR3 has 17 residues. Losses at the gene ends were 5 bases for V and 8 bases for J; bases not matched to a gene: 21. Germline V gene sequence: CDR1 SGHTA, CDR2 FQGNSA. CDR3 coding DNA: TGTGCCAGCAGCCCCCCGTTTTCCGGGACTACCCCTACGAAGCAGTACTTC. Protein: CASSPPFSGTTPTKQYF.

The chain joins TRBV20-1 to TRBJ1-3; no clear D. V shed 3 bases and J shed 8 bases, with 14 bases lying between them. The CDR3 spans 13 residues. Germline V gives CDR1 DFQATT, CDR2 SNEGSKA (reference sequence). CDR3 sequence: CSASFLGGDTIYF. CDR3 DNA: TGCAGTGCTAGTTTCCTAGGCGGGGACACCATATATTTT.

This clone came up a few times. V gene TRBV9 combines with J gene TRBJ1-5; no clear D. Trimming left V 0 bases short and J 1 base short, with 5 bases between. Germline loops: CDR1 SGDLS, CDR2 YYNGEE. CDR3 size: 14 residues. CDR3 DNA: TGTGCCAGCAGCGTAGATTCCAGCAATCAGCCCCAGCATTTT. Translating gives CASSVDSSNQPQHF.

CDR3 DNA: TGTGCCAGCTCACCCCGACTAGCGGGAGGATATAATGAGCAGTTCTTC. It codes for CASSPRLAGGYNEQFF. J is TRBJ2-1 and V is TRBV18; 13 bases align to TRBD2. Germline CDR1 is KGHSH and CDR2 is LQKENI. With 3 bases clipped from V and 7 bases from J, the junction kept 6 bases outside the gene matches. This CDR3 contains 16 residues. Together with reference TRBV18 and TRBJ2-1, the CDR3 gives the full variable domain: NAGVMQNPRHLVRRRGQEARLRCSPMKGHSHVYWYRQLPEEGLKFMVYLQKENIIDESGMPKERFSAEFPKEGPSILRIQQVVRGDSAAYFCASSPRLAGGYNEQFFGPGTRLTVL.

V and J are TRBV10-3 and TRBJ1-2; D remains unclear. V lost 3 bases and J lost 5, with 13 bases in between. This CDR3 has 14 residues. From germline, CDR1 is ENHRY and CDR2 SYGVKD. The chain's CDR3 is CAISDHLGGYGYTF. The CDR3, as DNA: TGTGCCATCAGTGACCACTTAGGAGGGTATGGCTACACCTTC.

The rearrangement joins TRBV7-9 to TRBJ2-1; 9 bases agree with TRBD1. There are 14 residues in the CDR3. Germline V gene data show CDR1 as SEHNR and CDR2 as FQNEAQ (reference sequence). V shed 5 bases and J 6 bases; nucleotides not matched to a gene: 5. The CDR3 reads CASSNRDRVNEQFF. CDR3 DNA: TGTGCCAGCAGCAACCGGGACAGGGTCAATGAGCAGTTCTTC.

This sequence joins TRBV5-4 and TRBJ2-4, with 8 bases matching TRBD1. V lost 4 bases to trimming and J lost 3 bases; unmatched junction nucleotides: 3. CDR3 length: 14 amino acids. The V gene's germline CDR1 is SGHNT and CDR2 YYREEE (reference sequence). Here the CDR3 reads CASSLQGVKNIQYF. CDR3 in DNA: TGTGCCAGCAGCCTACAGGGGGTCAAAAACATTCAGTACTTC.

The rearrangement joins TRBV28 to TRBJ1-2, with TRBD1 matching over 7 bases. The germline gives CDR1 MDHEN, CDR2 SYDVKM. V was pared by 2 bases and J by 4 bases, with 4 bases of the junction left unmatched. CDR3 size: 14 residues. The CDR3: CASSLTPGGYGYTF. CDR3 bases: TGTGCCAGCAGTTTAACCCCAGGGGGCTATGGCTACACCTTC.